These T cell receptor beta chains were read from a single sample in a study of somatic mutations in cytotoxic T cells in rheumatoid arthritis. Produced via immunoSEQ multiplex PCR; TCRdb's table is partial and in-frame only. The sample shows about 25,000 clones, roughly four fifths of them seen only once. The sequencing input was CD8+ T cells sorted from blood. The receptors were sampled from a woman aged 18-30 years in good health. CDR3s include the opening cysteine and the closing phenylalanine or tryptophan. A D gene is named only where the DNA matches it firmly. Size is omitted from some rows. Given values are once, few, many or a class for expanded clones.

j_gene: TRBJ2-7; d_gene: .; abundance: few; v_gene: TRBV2; len: 13; CDR3aa: CASSGLGVHEQYF; CDR3nt: TGTGCCAGCAGTGGGCTAGGAGTCCACGAGCAGTACTTC
j_gene: TRBJ2-3; d_gene: TRBD2; abundance: .; v_gene: TRBV27; len: 14; CDR3aa: CASSSGLAADTQYF; CDR3nt: TGTGCCAGCAGTTCGGGACTAGCGGCAGATACGCAGTATTTT
j_gene: TRBJ1-2; d_gene: .; abundance: .; v_gene: TRBV27; len: 15; CDR3aa: CASSFLFGISYGYTF; CDR3nt: TGTGCCAGCAGTTTTTTGTTTGGGATTTCCTATGGCTACACCTTC
j_gene: TRBJ2-1; d_gene: .; abundance: .; v_gene: TRBV27; len: 13; CDR3aa: CASSPAFGNEQFF; CDR3nt: TGTGCCAGCAGTCCAGCCTTTGGGAATGAGCAGTTCTTC
j_gene: TRBJ1-1; d_gene: .; abundance: .; v_gene: TRBV30; len: 11; CDR3aa: CARTKNTEAFF; CDR3nt: TGTGCCAGGACCAAGAACACTGAAGCTTTCTTT
j_gene: TRBJ2-2; d_gene: .; abundance: .; v_gene: TRBV9; len: 12; CDR3aa: CASSLLTGELFF; CDR3nt: TGTGCCAGCAGCCTCCTCACCGGGGAGCTGTTTTTT
j_gene: TRBJ1-3; d_gene: TRBD1; abundance: once; v_gene: TRBV28; len: 19; CDR3aa: CASRDSEPGQGAHGNTIYF; CDR3nt: TGTGCCAGCAGGGACAGCGAACCGGGACAGGGGGCTCATGGAAACACCATATATTTT
j_gene: TRBJ2-1; d_gene: .; abundance: .; v_gene: TRBV29-1; len: 14; CDR3aa: CSVEGAGSYNEQFF; CDR3nt: TGCAGCGTTGAAGGGGCAGGCTCCTACAATGAGCAGTTCTTC
j_gene: TRBJ1-1; d_gene: .; abundance: .; v_gene: TRBV6-5; len: 12; CDR3aa: CASSDSGVVAFF; CDR3nt: TGTGCCAGCAGCGATTCGGGGGTCGTAGCTTTCTTT
j_gene: TRBJ2-2; d_gene: .; abundance: .; v_gene: TRBV27; len: 14; CDR3aa: CASSLGSNTGELFF; CDR3nt: TGTGCCAGCAGTTTGGGATCGAACACCGGGGAGCTGTTTTTT
j_gene: TRBJ2-1; d_gene: TRBD2; abundance: .; v_gene: TRBV11-1; len: 17; CDR3aa: CASSLGTSGTSYNEQFF; CDR3nt: TGTGCCAGCAGCTTGGGTACTAGCGGGACCTCCTACAATGAGCAGTTCTTC
j_gene: TRBJ2-1; d_gene: .; abundance: .; v_gene: TRBV6-5; len: 12; CDR3aa: CASSWKGGEQFF; CDR3nt: TGTGCCAGCAGTTGGAAGGGGGGAGAGCAGTTCTTC
j_gene: TRBJ2-1; d_gene: .; abundance: .; v_gene: TRBV6-5; len: 14; CDR3aa: CASSYSQEYNEQFF; CDR3nt: TGTGCCAGCAGTTACTCGCAGGAATACAATGAGCAGTTCTTC
j_gene: TRBJ2-7; d_gene: TRBD2; abundance: .; v_gene: TRBV7-9; len: 17; CDR3aa: CASSPRAPSGSSYEQYF; CDR3nt: TGTGCCAGCAGCCCGCGGGCACCTAGCGGCAGCTCCTACGAGCAGTACTTC
j_gene: TRBJ1-1; d_gene: .; abundance: .; v_gene: TRBV2; len: 12; CDR3aa: CASRDGRTEAFF; CDR3nt: TGTGCCAGCAGGGACGGGAGGACTGAAGCTTTCTTT
j_gene: TRBJ2-2; d_gene: TRBD2; abundance: few; v_gene: TRBV19; len: 20; CDR3aa: CASSIAPGLAGFRNTGELFF; CDR3nt: TGTGCCAGTAGTATAGCCCCGGGACTAGCGGGATTTAGGAACACCGGGGAGCTGTTTTTT
j_gene: TRBJ2-7; d_gene: TRBD1; abundance: .; v_gene: TRBV28; len: 15; CDR3aa: CASSLGTGVSYEQYF; CDR3nt: TGTGCCAGCAGTTTAGGAACAGGGGTCTCCTACGAGCAGTACTTC
j_gene: TRBJ1-1; d_gene: .; abundance: .; v_gene: TRBV2; len: 10; CDR3aa: CASNSREAFF; CDR3nt: TGTGCCAGCAATTCCAGGGAAGCTTTCTTT
j_gene: TRBJ1-1; d_gene: TRBD1; abundance: few; v_gene: TRBV6-1; len: 14; CDR3aa: CASSPGQGSTEAFF; CDR3nt: TGTGCCAGCAGTCCGGGACAGGGTTCCACTGAAGCTTTCTTT
j_gene: TRBJ2-5; d_gene: TRBD2; abundance: .; v_gene: TRBV4-2; len: 14; CDR3aa: CASSLAGGAETQYF; CDR3nt: TGTGCCAGCAGCCTGGCCGGGGGGGCGGAGACCCAGTACTTC
j_gene: TRBJ1-2; d_gene: .; abundance: few; v_gene: TRBV5-1; len: 17; CDR3aa: CASRGAGPGELGYGYTF; CDR3nt: TGCGCCAGCAGGGGCGCCGGACCAGGGGAACTGGGCTATGGCTACACCTTC
j_gene: TRBJ1-6; d_gene: TRBD1; abundance: .; v_gene: TRBV27; len: 14; CDR3aa: CASSGTGGISPLHF; CDR3nt: TGTGCCAGCAGTGGGACAGGGGGCATTTCACCCCTCCACTTT
j_gene: TRBJ2-5; d_gene: .; abundance: few; v_gene: TRBV5-6; len: 16; CDR3aa: CASTLKSNSYQETQYF; CDR3nt: TGTGCCAGCACCCTAAAGAGTAACTCGTACCAAGAGACCCAGTACTTC
j_gene: TRBJ1-5; d_gene: TRBD1; abundance: .; v_gene: TRBV6-1; len: 15; CDR3aa: CASSTPGDRVQPQHF; CDR3nt: TGTGCCAGCAGTACCCCGGGGGACAGGGTTCAGCCCCAGCATTTT
j_gene: TRBJ2-1; d_gene: TRBD2; abundance: .; v_gene: TRBV11-2; len: 15; CDR3aa: CASSVAGERDNEQFF; CDR3nt: TGTGCCAGCAGCGTAGCGGGAGAAAGGGACAATGAGCAGTTCTTC
j_gene: TRBJ1-2; d_gene: .; abundance: .; v_gene: TRBV11-2; len: 16; CDR3aa: CASSVGARGNNYGYTF; CDR3nt: TGTGCCAGCAGCGTAGGGGCCCGGGGCAACAACTATGGCTACACCTTC
j_gene: TRBJ2-1; d_gene: TRBD2; abundance: .; v_gene: TRBV28; len: 13; CDR3aa: CASMTKAGLEQFF; CDR3nt: TGTGCCAGTATGACTAAAGCGGGACTTGAGCAGTTCTTC
j_gene: TRBJ1-2; d_gene: TRBD1; abundance: .; v_gene: TRBV5-5; len: 15; CDR3aa: CASSLRTGGEDGYTF; CDR3nt: TGTGCCAGCAGCTTGAGAACAGGGGGCGAAGATGGCTACACCTTC
j_gene: TRBJ2-2; d_gene: TRBD2; abundance: once; v_gene: TRBV27; len: 14; CDR3aa: CASMWLAGAGELFF; CDR3nt: TGTGCCAGCATGTGGCTAGCGGGAGCCGGGGAGCTGTTTTTT
j_gene: TRBJ1-4; d_gene: .; abundance: .; v_gene: TRBV5-4; len: 15; CDR3aa: CASSLGNTGGEKLFF; CDR3nt: TGTGCCAGCAGCTTGGGTAATACTGGCGGCGAAAAACTGTTTTTT
j_gene: TRBJ2-1; d_gene: .; abundance: medium-sized; v_gene: TRBV9; len: 15; CDR3aa: CASSPNLFSYNEQFF; CDR3nt: TGTGCCAGCAGCCCTAACCTATTCTCCTACAATGAGCAGTTCTTC
j_gene: TRBJ2-7; d_gene: .; abundance: .; v_gene: TRBV27; len: 12; CDR3aa: CASSLSGDEQYF; CDR3nt: TGTGCCAGCAGTTTGAGTGGCGACGAGCAGTACTTC
j_gene: TRBJ1-4; d_gene: .; abundance: .; v_gene: TRBV7-9; len: 16; CDR3aa: CASSSMTGLDYEKLFF; CDR3nt: TGTGCCAGCAGCTCTATGACGGGGCTCGATTATGAAAAACTGTTTTTT
j_gene: TRBJ2-5; d_gene: .; abundance: .; v_gene: TRBV7-9; len: 16; CDR3aa: CASSFTGIGYQETQYF; CDR3nt: TGTGCCAGCAGCTTCACAGGGATCGGGTACCAAGAGACCCAGTACTTC
j_gene: TRBJ2-7; d_gene: .; abundance: .; v_gene: TRBV6-6; len: 15; CDR3aa: CASSYGRGTFYEQYF; CDR3nt: TGTGCCAGCAGTTACGGTCGAGGGACCTTCTACGAGCAGTACTTC
j_gene: TRBJ1-1; d_gene: .; abundance: .; v_gene: TRBV9; len: 14; CDR3aa: CASSRDSLNTEAFF; CDR3nt: TGTGCCAGCAGCAGGGACTCTTTAAACACTGAAGCTTTCTTT
j_gene: TRBJ1-4; d_gene: .; abundance: once; v_gene: TRBV6-5; len: 13; CDR3aa: CASSYSLEGKLFF; CDR3nt: TGTGCCAGCAGTTACTCTTTGGAAGGGAAACTGTTTTTT
j_gene: TRBJ1-1; d_gene: .; abundance: few; v_gene: TRBV2; len: 13; CDR3aa: CAIALGENTEAFF; CDR3nt: TGTGCCATCGCACTCGGGGAGAACACTGAAGCTTTCTTT